One sample yielded the 28 T cell receptor beta chains listed below, sequenced in a study of regulatory T cells in long-lasting Graves disease. The time point here: newly diagnosed GD, antithyroid drugs for less than 3 months. PBMC-derived RNA was used for the TCR library. Library construction for TCR beta used iRepertoire HTBI primers and Arm-PCR of CDR3 regions. TCRdb fed the multiplex PCR reads into MiXCR, producing one record per CDR3 protein. Seen here are 300,000 to 400,000 distinct CDR3 sequences, about 20% observed once, and the top ten hold less than 45%. The starting material was peripheral blood mononuclear cells (PBMCs), obtained at new diagnosis, from a patient treated with antithyroid drugs. Source of these receptors: a female donor with Graves disease.

Of note for this clonotype: This may stem from a read error, because a much larger clone lies one nucleotide away. J is TRBJ1-5 and V is TRBV5-1; 7 bases agree with TRBD1. Per the germline V gene, CDR1 is SGHRS and CDR2 is YFSETQ. The CDR3 runs to 16 residues. CDR3 in amino acids: CASRLGSGGSNQPQHF. The CDR3 DNA sequence: TGCGCCAGCAGATTGGGGTCAGGGGGTAGCAATCAGCCCCAGCATTTT.

This clonotype has a count of ten or more. V gene TRBV19 combines with J gene TRBJ1-5; D is perhaps TRBD1 (6 bases). The CDR3 length is 15 residues. Germline V lookup: CDR1 LNHDA, CDR2 SQIVND (reference sequence). Trimming removed 6 bases at V and 6 bases at J, with 18 bases between. CDR3 DNA: TGTGCCAGTAGGACGAGGGGGGTGGTAGGTCAGCCCCAGCATTTT. Protein sequence: CASRTRGVVGQPQHF. The full variable domain, its missing parts supplied by reference TRBV19 and TRBJ1-5, is DGGITQSPKYLFRKEGQNVTLSCEQNLNHDAMYWYRQDPGQGLRLIYYSQIVNDFQKGDIAEGYSVSREKKESFPLTVTSAQKNPTAFYLCASRTRGVVGQPQHFGDGTRLSIL.

This clonotype has a count of ten or more. The DNA of the CDR3 is TGTGCTAGTGGCTTGACAACCCGCACAGATACGCAGTATTTT. Its protein product is CASGLTTRTDTQYF. This chain connects TRBV12-5 to TRBJ2-3, with D unclear. V lost 6 bases and J 1 base, leaving 11 bases between the germline ends. This CDR3 comprises 14 residues. Germline values: CDR1 LGHNT, CDR2 FRNRAP.

A remark on this clonotype: This may be a read error: a much more frequent sequence differs by one nucleotide. The chain combines TRBV11-2 with TRBJ2-5; the match to TRBD1 covers 8 bases. The CDR3 loop spans 15 amino acids. Germline loops: CDR1 SGHAT, CDR2 FQNNGV. The CDR3 DNA reads TGTGCCAGCTCAGTACCAGGGGGCCGCCAAGAGACCCAGTGCTTC. Amino acid sequence: CASSVPGGRQETQCF.

In its sample, this clonotype was seen many times. V gene TRBV18 combines with J gene TRBJ1-5; no clear D gene. The V end lost 3 bases, the J end lost 2 bases, and 14 bases lay between the germline ends. The germline V gene has CDR1 KGHSH and CDR2 LQKENI. This CDR3 is built from 16 residues. CDR3 DNA: TGTGCCAGCTCACCCCCATCAGCGAGGGGCAATCAGCCCCAGCATTTT. It is translated as CASSPPSARGNQPQHF.

Ten or more counts support this clonotype. The rearrangement links TRBV7-8 to TRBJ2-5, with 11 bases identical to TRBD2. This CDR3 spans 17 amino acids. Trimming at V came to 1 base and at J to 5 bases, leaving 9 bases not matched to a gene. Germline V gene sequence: CDR1 SGHVS, CDR2 FQNEAQ. CDR3 amino acids: CASSLDSGRALRETQYF. CDR3 nucleotides: TGTGCCAGCAGCTTAGATAGCGGGAGGGCCTTAAGGGAGACCCAGTACTTC.

The sample holds many counts of this clonotype. The rearrangement links TRBV28 to TRBJ2-1; either TRBD1 or TRBD2 may supply D (7 bases each). Trimming stripped 6 bases from V and 8 bases from J, with 17 bases between. In germline, CDR1 is MDHEN, CDR2 SYDVKM. The CDR3 has 14 amino acids. CDR3 loop: CASRIRGGSDEQFF. The CDR3, as DNA: TGTGCCAGCAGGATCAGGGGGGGCTCCGATGAGCAGTTCTTC.

This clonotype was counted at least ten times. The chain employs TRBV2 and TRBJ1-5; 7 nucleotides agree with TRBD1. The trim removed 6 bases at V and 9 bases at J, leaving 14 bases unmatched. This CDR3 is 15 amino acids long. CDR1 and CDR2 (germline): SNHLY, FYNNEI. The CDR3 protein is CASSEQGSHGRPQHF. As DNA, the CDR3 is TGTGCCAGCAGCGAACAGGGGAGCCATGGGAGGCCCCAGCATTTT.

This clonotype was observed a handful of times. The chain has TRBV20-1 and TRBJ2-5, with 8 bases that match TRBD2. Germline trimming cut 2 bases from V and 4 bases from J; bases unmatched to any gene: 0. CDR3 length: 12 amino acids. Germline V gene lookup returns CDR1 DFQATT and CDR2 SNEGSKA (reference sequence). For the CDR3, the DNA is TGCAGTGCTAGACTAGCGGGAGAGACCCAGTACTTC. It encodes CSARLAGETQYF.

This clonotype was detected ten times or more. This sequence joins TRBV18 and TRBJ1-2; 8 bases fit TRBD1. Germline V gives CDR1 KGHSH, CDR2 LQKENI. The CDR3 is made up of 15 amino acids. The V and J ends lost 2 bases and 0 bases, in that order; junction bases with no gene match: 2. In DNA form, the CDR3 reads TGTGCCAGCTCACCAGGACAGGGCCCTAACTATGGCTACACCTTC. It specifies CASSPGQGPNYGYTF.

Ten or more counts support this clonotype. This chain links TRBV29-1 with TRBJ2-5; TRBD2 is a possible D gene (6 bases). From germline, CDR1 is SQVTM and CDR2 ANQGSEA. The CDR3 loop spans 16 amino acids. Between the trimmed V and J ends, which lost 0 bases and 0 bases, there was a span of 14 bases. The DNA of the CDR3 is TGCAGCGTTGAAGAGCTAGCGAACGCCTACCAAGAGACCCAGTACTTC. It codes for CSVEELANAYQETQYF.

V usage is TRBV12-3 or TRBV12-4 and J usage is TRBJ1-3; 11 bases agree with TRBD1. Trimming removed 6 bases from V and 3 bases from J; junction bases left unmatched: 1. The CDR3 runs 14 residues. The CDR3 nucleotides read TGTGCCAGCAGGGACAGGGGGCTTGGAAACACCATATATTTT. The encoded protein is CASRDRGLGNTIYF.

With respect to this clonotype: A read error is likely, as this CDR3 ends without the conserved phenylalanine or tryptophan. The rearrangement uses TRBV11-2 and TRBJ2-3; D remains ambiguous. Germline V CDR1 and CDR2: SGHAT, FQNNGV. V was trimmed by 3 bases and J by 0 bases, leaving 4 bases between them. The CDR3 contains 13 residues. This CDR3 reads CASSFGSTDTQYC. In DNA form, the CDR3 reads TGTGCCAGCAGCTTTGGGAGCACAGATACGCAGTATTGT.

This clonotype was counted at least ten times. The junction departs from germline at one end; a sequencing error may be responsible. Here the CDR3 DNA reads TGTGCCAGCAGCCAAGAGACGGGATTTAGCTTC. It encodes CASSQETGFSF. The chain couples TRBV3-1 to TRBJ2-7, with D possibly being TRBD2 (5 bases). CDR1 LGHDT and CDR2 YNNKEL come from the germline V gene (reference sequence). CDR3 size: 11 residues.

The gene calls are TRBV12-3 or TRBV12-4 and TRBJ2-2; D unclear. Trimming shortened V by 2 bases and J by 1 base, and 5 bases separated the two germline ends. This CDR3 has 14 residues. CDR3 sequence: CASSLKVNTGELFF. The CDR3 region has the DNA TGTGCCAGCAGTTTAAAAGTGAACACCGGGGAGCTGTTTTTT.

This clonotype was counted between two and nine times. This clone may be a read error of a much larger clone one base away. The V call is TRBV29-1, the J call TRBJ1-4; D gene unclear. CDR1 SQVTM and CDR2 ANQGSEA come from the germline V gene. This CDR3 has 12 residues. V was shortened by 6 bases and J by 7 bases, with 12 bases between the two germline ends. The CDR3, as DNA: TGCAGCGTAGCCGGGAGTTGTGAAAAACTGTTTTTT. Translation: CSVAGSCEKLFF. Using reference TRBV29-1 and TRBJ1-4 for the parts outside the CDR3, the full variable domain is SAVISQKPSRDICQRGTSLTIQCQVDSQVTMMFWYRQQPGQSLTLIATANQGSEATYESGFVIDKFPISRPNLTFSTLTVSNMSPEDSSIYLCSVAGSCEKLFFGSGTQLSVL.

This chain links TRBV20-1 with TRBJ1-2; 7 bases match TRBD1. Germline lookup yields CDR1 DFQATT and CDR2 SNEGSKA (reference sequence). CDR3 size: 12 residues. For the CDR3, the DNA is TGCAGAACCGACAGGGCGCCTTTCGGCTACACCTTC. Its translation: CRTDRAPFGYTF.

This clonotype was detected many times. The rearrangement uses TRBV7-9 and TRBJ2-7; D call uncertain. This CDR3 has 13 residues. The germline CDR1 and CDR2 sequences are SEHNR and FQNEAQ (reference sequence). V lost 0 bases and J lost 3, with 6 bases in between. The CDR3 DNA follows: TGTGCCAGCAGCTTAGCGTTGAGCTACGAGCAGTACTTC. Residues: CASSLALSYEQYF.

This clonotype showed up many times. This rearrangement joins TRBV20-1 to TRBJ2-1; TRBD2 might be the D (6 bases). With 6 bases removed from V and 7 bases from J, the gap between germline ends came to 22 bases. The CDR3 is made up of 15 amino acids. Germline V gene lookup returns CDR1 DFQATT and CDR2 SNEGSKA (reference sequence). The CDR3 DNA follows: TGCAGTGCCCCGAAAGCGGGCCTCAAGCGGAATGAGCAGTTCTTC. Translation gives CSAPKAGLKRNEQFF.

Remarks on this clonotype: The likely explanation is a read error, given a far larger clone one base away. The conserved phenylalanine or tryptophan is not found at the CDR3 terminus, so this likely reflects a read error. The chain carries TRBV28 and TRBJ2-1; 12 bases are a match to TRBD2. The DNA matches TRBJ2-5 better at its end, which makes the J call doubtful. Germline CDR1 reads MDHEN; CDR2 reads SYDVKM. The length of the CDR3 is 16 residues. The CDR3 spells CASSGLTSGRSETQYL. In DNA, the CDR3 is TGTGCCAGCAGTGGTCTTACTAGCGGGAGGTCTGAGACCCAGTACCTC.

This clonotype was counted at least ten times. The chain recombines TRBV7-3 with TRBJ2-1, with D perhaps matching TRBD2 (6 bases). V was shortened by 2 bases and J by 4 bases, with 12 bases between the two germline ends. The CDR3 loop spans 15 amino acids. Per the germline V gene, CDR1 is SGHTA and CDR2 is FQGTGA. CDR3 in DNA: TGTGCCAGCAGCTTATACGGGAGCCGTTACAATGAGCAGTTCTTC. Translation gives CASSLYGSRYNEQFF.

This clonotype was seen a few times. The J gene is TRBJ1-1, the V gene TRBV30; D not certain. Per the germline V gene, CDR1 is GTSNPN and CDR2 is SVGIG (reference sequence). Trimming stripped 5 bases from V and 11 bases from J, with 12 bases between. The CDR3 covers 10 residues. CDR3 sequence (DNA): TGTGCCTGGGTAGACCGATTGGCTTTCTTT. Translating gives CAWVDRLAFF. Drawing the rest from reference TRBV30 and TRBJ1-1, the complete variable domain is SQTIHQWPATLVQPVGSPLSLECTVEGTSNPNLYWYRQAAGRGLQLLFYSVGIGQISSEVPQNLSASRPQDRQFILSSKKLLLSDSGFYLCAWVDRLAFFGQGTRLTVV.

This clonotype was found many times. CDR3 loop: CASSEYIGRGGSYNEQFF. CDR3 in DNA: TGTGCCAGCAGTGAATATATAGGACGGGGGGGCTCCTACAATGAGCAGTTCTTC. J is TRBJ2-1 and V is TRBV25-1; TRBD2 agrees at 8 bases. The ends lost 0 bases at V and 0 bases at J; junction bases unmatched: 7. CDR1 MGHDK and CDR2 SYGVNS come from the germline V gene. CDR3 size: 18 residues.

The chain couples TRBV6-1 to TRBJ2-2, with D possibly matching TRBD1 (6 bases). The germline V gene encodes CDR1 MNHNS and CDR2 SASEGT. V was pared by 7 bases and J by 4 bases, with 16 bases between. CDR3 length equals 15 residues. Here the CDR3 reads CASNSRGAGTGELFF. The CDR3 bases are TGTGCCAGCAATTCCAGGGGCGCGGGCACCGGGGAGCTGTTTTTT.

Concerning this clonotype itself: A far larger clone is off by one base, so a read error is likely. The chain recombines TRBV5-5 with TRBJ2-5, with D unclear. The end of the DNA aligns better with TRBJ2-1, so the J call may be wrong. Germline loops: CDR1 SGHKS, CDR2 YYEKEE (reference sequence). The length of the CDR3 is 14 residues. CDR3 amino acids: CASSIRTRSYEQFF. In DNA form, the CDR3 reads TGTGCCAGCAGCATACGGACCCGCTCCTACGAGCAGTTCTTC.

Of note for this clonotype: This sequence may be a read error, since a much larger clone differs from it by one base. This chain uses TRBV27 with TRBJ2-3; TRBD1 might be the D (5 bases). The J call may be faulty, since TRBJ1-5 better matches the DNA end. Germline-derived CDR1 and CDR2 are MNHEY and SMNVEV (reference sequence). The CDR3 runs 14 residues. CDR3 nucleotide sequence: TGTGCCAGCACTCAACGTCGGGGGTCTGATACGCAGCATTTT. This translates into CASTQRRGSDTQHF.

This clonotype was found a few times. This sequence joins TRBV3-1 and TRBJ2-3; D possibly matches TRBD1 or TRBD2 (5 bases each). CDR3 length: 11 residues. Trimming stripped 6 bases from V and 5 bases from J, with 6 bases between. Germline-derived CDR1 and CDR2 are LGHDT and YNNKEL (reference sequence). Here the CDR3 DNA reads TGTGCCAGCAGGGGGGTAGATACGCAGTATTTT. Translating gives CASRGVDTQYF.

This clonotype occurred many times. Germline and junction disagree at one end, which may indicate a read error. The chain combines TRBV29-1 with TRBJ1-3; a possible D gene is TRBD1 (5 bases). CDR3 length: 15 amino acids. Germline values: CDR1 SQVTM, CDR2 ANQGSEA. The DNA of the CDR3 is TGCAGCGCTGAAGTGCAGGGTAATTCCGGAAACACCATATATTTT. Translation: CSAEVQGNSGNTIYF.